These 27 T cell receptor beta chains were all obtained from the same sample, sequenced in a study of blood T cell repertoires in COVID-19. TCRdb keeps only in-frame clones here, not all; method: immunoSEQ multiplex PCR. The data hold 110,000 or so clones, with roughly 83% observed a single time. The sequenced sample consisted of peripheral blood. The receptors derive from a woman aged 60-75 years with acute or convalescent COVID-19.

The chain couples TRBV5-6 to TRBJ1-5; 7 nucleotides line up with TRBD1. Germline V gene data show CDR1 as SGHDT and CDR2 as YYEEEE. The CDR3 is 15 residues long. The trim removed 3 bases at V and 6 bases at J, leaving 9 bases unmatched. The CDR3: CASSSTGKMGQPQHF. CDR3 nucleotide sequence: TGTGCCAGCAGCTCGACAGGGAAAATGGGTCAGCCCCAGCATTTT.

This clone was recorded only once. In DNA, the CDR3 is TGTGCCAGCCAGGCAAATCAAGAGACCCAGTACTTC. Translating it yields CASQANQETQYF. This rearrangement joins TRBV11-1 to TRBJ2-5; D ambiguous. The CDR3 has 12 residues. The ends were cut back, 8 bases at V and 2 bases at J, with 9 bases in the middle. CDR1 is SGHAT and CDR2 is FQDESV in the germline V gene (reference sequence).

The chain is built from TRBV30 and TRBJ2-5; D possibly corresponds to TRBD1 (5 bases). This CDR3 contains 11 residues. Trimming removed 5 bases from V and 4 bases from J, with 8 bases in between. Germline lookup yields CDR1 GTSNPN and CDR2 SVGIG (reference sequence). CDR3 sequence: CAWGRGETQYF. The DNA of the CDR3 is TGTGCCTGGGGAAGGGGAGAGACCCAGTACTTC.

This clone was detected only a few times. The genes are TRBV7-2 and TRBJ2-2, with a weak D call TRBD1 (5 bases). This CDR3 region has 14 residues. Germline CDR1 is SGHTA and CDR2 is FQGNSA. V lost 9 bases to trimming and J lost 7 bases, with 18 bases between them. Written as DNA, the CDR3 is TGTGCCAGTGGTCCACAGGCCAGCATCGGGGAGCTGTTTTTT. Amino acids: CASGPQASIGELFF.

The rearrangement uses TRBV19 and TRBJ1-1; unclear D gene. V was shortened by 6 bases and J by 7 bases, with 18 bases between the two germline ends. The CDR3 runs 14 residues. CDR1 is LNHDA, CDR2 SQIVND, per germline (reference sequence). The CDR3 bases are TGTGCCAGTAGCCCCCCCCCGCCGGGAGGTGAAGCTTTCTTT. This gives the protein CASSPPPPGGEAFF.

The chain carries TRBV2 and TRBJ2-2; maybe TRBD1 (5 bases). The V gene's germline CDR1 is SNHLY and CDR2 FYNNEI. Trimming took off 6 bases at V and 4 bases at J, with 15 bases between the two ends. This CDR3 is built from 15 residues. CDR3 sequence reads: CASSGQGLSTGELFF. In DNA form, the CDR3 reads TGTGCCAGCAGCGGACAAGGTCTGAGCACCGGGGAGCTGTTTTTT.

This clone was observed a handful of times. The chain joins TRBV9 to TRBJ2-1, with TRBD2 matching over 7 bases. V shed 4 bases and J 11 bases; nucleotides not matched to a gene: 18. This CDR3 has 16 amino acids. The V gene's germline CDR1 is SGDLS and CDR2 YYNGEE. This CDR3 is CASSPHLGDWGGKQFF. For the CDR3, the DNA is TGTGCCAGCAGCCCCCACCTGGGGGACTGGGGAGGGAAGCAGTTCTTC.

The chain combines TRBV5-4 with TRBJ2-6, with 9 nucleotides matching TRBD1. CDR1 SGHNT and CDR2 YYREEE come from the germline V gene (reference sequence). J lost 1 base, V lost 5 bases, and 4 bases had no gene match. CDR3 length: 16 amino acids. The CDR3 sequence: CASRDRGLSGANVLTF. The CDR3 nucleotides are TGTGCCAGCAGGGACAGGGGTTTGTCTGGGGCCAACGTCCTGACTTTC.

The genes are TRBV18 and TRBJ1-2; a weak D match, TRBD1 (6 bases). This CDR3 is built from 14 residues. Between the trimmed V and J ends, which lost 8 bases and 8 bases, there was a span of 21 bases. Per germline, CDR1 KGHSH and CDR2 LQKENI. In nucleotides, the CDR3 is TGTGCCAGCGAGAGTTCCCGGGACACGGGGGGCTACACCTTC. Translation gives CASESSRDTGGYTF.

The DNA of the CDR3 is TGTGCCATCGACAGGGGGCCAGATACGCAGTATTTT. Encoded protein: CAIDRGPDTQYF. V is TRBV28 and J is TRBJ2-3; 10 bases map to TRBD1. The ends lost 10 bases at V and 4 bases at J; junction bases unmatched: 2. This CDR3 contains 12 residues. Germline-derived CDR1 and CDR2 are MDHEN and SYDVKM.

The V call is TRBV25-1, the J call TRBJ1-2; 7 bases agree with TRBD1. This CDR3 has 15 amino acids. The J segment lost 4 bases and the V segment lost 2 bases, leaving 7 bases of the junction unmatched. CDR1 and CDR2 from the germline V gene are MGHDK and SYGVNS. CDR3 coding DNA: TGTGCCAGCAGTGAACTGGGACAGACAGTCTATGGCTACACCTTC. Its translation: CASSELGQTVYGYTF.

This chain joins TRBV4-2 and TRBJ2-6; D is undetermined. Germline values: CDR1 LGHNA, CDR2 YNFKEQ. The length of the CDR3 is 15 residues. Deletions cut 0 bases from V and 4 bases from J, with 7 bases between. The CDR3 region has the DNA TGTGCCAGCAGCCAAGATACGAGCGGGGCCAACGTCCTGACTTTC. It specifies CASSQDTSGANVLTF.

This chain links TRBV18 with TRBJ2-2; possible D gene TRBD2, 5 bases. Germline values: CDR1 KGHSH, CDR2 LQKENI. The CDR3 is made up of 16 amino acids. V was shortened by 10 bases and J by 0 bases, with 18 bases between the two germline ends. CDR3 in DNA: TGTGCCACGGGTCAATGGAGCGGCCCGAACACCGGGGAGCTGTTTTTT. Translation: CATGQWSGPNTGELFF.

The chain combines TRBV9 with TRBJ2-5; tentative D call: TRBD2 (6 bases). Deletions cut 4 bases from V and 7 bases from J, with 20 bases between. Looked up from germline, CDR1 is SGDLS and CDR2 is YYNGEE. This CDR3 has 15 residues. The CDR3 DNA sequence: TGTGCCAGCAGCCAAGGGACGGGGGACCAGGGGACCCAGTACTTC. Amino acid sequence: CASSQGTGDQGTQYF.

This clone is a singleton in its sample. The V gene is TRBV27, the J gene TRBJ2-1; D is uncertain. The V gene lost 6 bases and the J gene lost 0 bases, with 12 bases spanning the gap. Germline V CDR1 and CDR2: MNHEY, SMNVEV (reference sequence). The CDR3 length is 15 residues. The CDR3 reads CASRSRGSSYNEQFF. For the CDR3, the DNA is TGTGCCAGCAGATCCCGAGGTAGCTCCTACAATGAGCAGTTCTTC.

V gene TRBV12-3 or TRBV12-4 combines with J gene TRBJ1-2, with TRBD1 identical over 8 bases. The CDR3 covers 13 residues. V shed 5 bases, J shed 4 bases, and the junction held 3 bases outside the gene matches. CDR3 in DNA: TGTGCCAGCAGTCTGGGACAGGTCTATGGCTACACCTTC. It encodes CASSLGQVYGYTF.

The rearrangement uses TRBV18 and TRBJ2-5, with 9 bases identical to TRBD1. This CDR3 has 14 amino acids. Trimming at V came to 5 bases and at J to 4 bases, leaving 5 bases not matched to a gene. The germline CDR1 and CDR2 sequences are KGHSH and LQKENI. The CDR3 reads CASSETTGGETQYF. In nucleotides, the CDR3 is TGTGCCAGCTCAGAGACGACAGGGGGAGAGACCCAGTACTTC.

The chain employs TRBV30 and TRBJ1-5; TRBD1 matches at 7 bases. Germline V gives CDR1 GTSNPN, CDR2 SVGIG (reference sequence). V trimming: 5 bases; J trimming: 6 bases; junction bases outside the gene matches: 13. The CDR3 runs to 15 residues. The CDR3 nucleotides are TGTGCCTGGCGCGAAGGGTCAGGGGGTGGTCAGCCCCAGCATTTT. This codes for CAWREGSGGGQPQHF.

V usage is TRBV4-1 and J usage is TRBJ2-3, with TRBD2 identical over 9 bases. The CDR3 loop spans 17 amino acids. The V gene's germline CDR1 is MGHRA and CDR2 YSYEKL. V shed 0 bases, J shed 6 bases, and the junction held 10 bases outside the gene matches. Here the CDR3 reads CASSQDTLAGMGDTQYF. The CDR3, as DNA: TGCGCCAGCAGCCAAGATACTCTAGCGGGAATGGGGGATACGCAGTATTTT.

J is TRBJ2-2 and V is TRBV27; 13 bases align to TRBD2. After removal of 4 bases from V and 4 bases from J, the junction contained 12 bases not matched to a gene. The CDR3 totals 19 residues. Germline V CDR1 and CDR2: MNHEY, SMNVEV (reference sequence). CDR3 sequence: CASSYGTSGIPRGTGELFF. CDR3 DNA: TGTGCCAGCAGTTACGGGACTAGCGGGATCCCACGAGGCACCGGGGAGCTGTTTTTT.

V usage is TRBV2 and J usage is TRBJ2-1; TRBD1 agrees at 7 bases. CDR1 SNHLY and CDR2 FYNNEI come from the germline V gene. The CDR3 totals 19 residues. Germline trimming cut 4 bases from V and 1 base from J; bases unmatched to any gene: 16. CDR3 sequence: CASSVSGQALGLSYNEQFF. CDR3 DNA sequence: TGTGCCAGCAGTGTTTCTGGACAGGCGCTCGGTTTGTCCTACAATGAGCAGTTCTTC.

The gene calls are TRBV7-3 and TRBJ2-5; 10 bases line up with TRBD2. Germline V lookup: CDR1 SGHTA, CDR2 FQGTGA. V was clipped by 5 bases and J by 5 bases; unmatched bases: 11. This CDR3 region has 16 residues. The CDR3 DNA reads as TGTGCCAGCAGCCCCGAGGTAGCGGGGGGACGGGAGACCCAGTACTTC. It specifies CASSPEVAGGRETQYF.

The chain employs TRBV7-3 and TRBJ2-6; a weak D match, TRBD1 (7 bases). Between the trimmed V and J ends, which lost 5 bases and 0 bases, there was a span of 8 bases. Germline loops: CDR1 SGHTA, CDR2 FQGTGA. The CDR3 has 15 residues. CDR3 loop: CASSQGGSGANVLTF. CDR3 nucleotides: TGTGCCAGCAGCCAGGGGGGCTCTGGGGCCAACGTCCTGACTTTC.

The chain couples TRBV15 to TRBJ1-3; D gene unclear. Germline assignment: CDR1 LNHNV and CDR2 YYDKDF (reference sequence). This CDR3 has 15 amino acids. V shed 5 bases and J shed 0 bases, with 11 bases lying between them. CDR3 sequence: CATSFGRGSGNTIYF. The CDR3 DNA follows: TGTGCCACCAGCTTCGGACGGGGCTCTGGAAACACCATATATTTT.

J is TRBJ2-1 and V is TRBV28; D remains ambiguous. The V and J ends lost 7 bases and 10 bases respectively, with 20 bases between them. Germline values: CDR1 MDHEN, CDR2 SYDVKM. The CDR3 has 14 amino acids. CDR3 sequence reads: CASMKPSPLREQFF. CDR3 nucleotides: TGTGCCAGCATGAAGCCGTCCCCGTTGCGGGAGCAGTTCTTC.

In this sample, this clone turned up a few times. The rearrangement uses TRBV5-1 and TRBJ1-3, with unresolved D. The CDR3 sequence is 13 residues long. V lost 0 bases, J lost 3 bases, and 4 bases lay in between. CDR1 SGHRS and CDR2 YFSETQ come from the germline V gene. CDR3 DNA: TGCGCCAGCAGCTTGGCGGTTGGAAACACCATATATTTT. This encodes CASSLAVGNTIYF. Complete variable domain (other parts from reference TRBV5-1 and TRBJ1-3): KAGVTQTPRYLIKTRGQQVTLSCSPISGHRSVSWYQQTPGQGLQFLFEYFSETQRNKGNFPGRFSGRQFSNSRSEMNVSTLELGDSALYLCASSLAVGNTIYFGEGSWLTVV.

The chain has TRBV3-1 (or the pseudogene TRBV3-2) and TRBJ2-7, with a weak D call TRBD1 (6 bases). The CDR3 is made up of 14 amino acids. Trimming stripped 4 bases from V and 3 bases from J, with 13 bases between. CDR1 is LGHDT and CDR2 is YNNKEL in the germline V gene (reference sequence). Written as DNA, the CDR3 is TGTGCCAGCAGCCGCTATACAGGGAACTACGAGCAGTACTTC. Its translation: CASSRYTGNYEQYF.